This TCR beta chain came from a study of blood T cell repertoires in COVID-19. Study at large: Nucleic acid was either cDNA or gDNA, and it came from T cells, B-cell-depleted T cells, or PBMCs.

CDR1 and CDR2 from the germline V gene are LGHDT and YNNKEL (reference sequence). Trimming took off 4 bases at V and 6 bases at J, with 10 bases between the two ends. The CDR3 runs 12 residues. Study processing details: Nucleated cell counts were estimated from reference gene primer amplification. Produced via immunoSEQ multiplex PCR; TCRdb's table is partial and in-frame only. D and trimming come from the DNA, and the V and J calls and clone size come from that table. Among about 45,000 clones, over 75% were seen once, and the ten largest hold 11% to 15%. The specimen sequenced was peripheral blood. The V and J genes are TRBV3-1 (or the pseudogene TRBV3-2) and TRBJ2-7; no definite D call. This TCR was recovered from a human donor in a cohort sampled during active COVID-19. The CDR3 DNA is TGTGCCAGCAGCCCATTGACGGGCGAGCAGTACTTC. Its protein is CASSPLTGEQYF.